These 26 T cell receptor beta chains came from one sample sequenced in a study of blood T cell repertoires in COVID-19. Clones were sequenced by immunoSEQ multiplex PCR, and TCRdb holds only the in-frame ones, with some missing. The sample yields over 100,000 clones, less than 90% seen once. Sample: PBMCs or T cells enriched from blood (not recorded which). These receptor sequences come from a woman in her 30s who had recovered from COVID-19.

This clone was detected only a few times. This chain connects TRBV6-4 to TRBJ2-3; a weak D match, TRBD2 (5 bases). The CDR3 runs 14 residues. The germline CDR1 and CDR2 sequences are MRHNA and SNTAGT. Deletions cut 2 bases from V and 2 bases from J, with 8 bases between. CDR3 region: CASSDGRITDTQYF. In DNA form, the CDR3 reads TGTGCCAGCAGTGACGGGAGAATCACAGATACGCAGTATTTT.

The chain uses TRBV29-1 and TRBJ2-3; no definite D call. The CDR3 is 14 amino acids. Germline V gives CDR1 SQVTM, CDR2 ANQGSEA. V dropped 7 bases and J dropped 4 bases, with 18 bases sitting between them. CDR3 loop: CSANGLVSSDTQYF. CDR3 DNA: TGCAGCGCTAATGGTCTAGTTTCCTCAGATACGCAGTATTTT.

The J gene is TRBJ1-2, the V gene TRBV10-3, with a weak D call TRBD1 (5 bases). This CDR3 comprises 14 residues. The V end was cut by 3 bases, the J end by 3 bases, with 11 bases between. Germline V CDR1 and CDR2: ENHRY, SYGVKD. This CDR3 reads CAISDPGEDYGYTF. As DNA, the CDR3 is TGTGCCATCAGTGATCCGGGGGAGGACTATGGCTACACCTTC.

There are many counts of this clone. The rearrangement uses TRBV19 and TRBJ1-1; TRBD1 matches 10 bases. CDR1 LNHDA and CDR2 SQIVND come from the germline V gene (reference sequence). J was trimmed by 5 bases and V by 6 bases; bases with no gene match: 3. CDR3 size: 13 residues. CDR3 loop: CASRVDRGTEAFF. The CDR3 DNA reads as TGTGCCAGTAGAGTGGACAGGGGGACTGAAGCTTTCTTT.

This clone was recorded once. J is TRBJ1-2 and V is TRBV27; D gene unclear. CDR3 length: 15 residues. Trimming removed 0 bases at V and 9 bases at J, with 17 bases between. CDR1 is MNHEY, CDR2 SMNVEV, per germline (reference sequence). DNA of the CDR3: TGTGCCAGCAGTTTATCTCGGGTTACGTTTGCTAGCTACACCTTC. Protein product: CASSLSRVTFASYTF.

Here the CDR3 DNA reads TGTGCCAGCAGCTTAGGCAGGGCAAATCAGCCCCAGCATTTT. This gives the protein CASSLGRANQPQHF. The V gene is TRBV7-9, the J gene TRBJ1-5, with D possibly matching TRBD1 (5 bases). The CDR3 contains 14 residues. The V end was cut by 1 base, the J end by 4 bases, with 8 bases between. CDR1 and CDR2 (germline): SEHNR, FQNEAQ (reference sequence). The complete variable domain, with remaining parts taken from reference TRBV7-9 and TRBJ1-5, reads DTGVSQNPRHKITKRGQNVTFRCDPISEHNRLYWYRQTLGQGPEFLTYFQNEAQLEKSRLLSDRFSAERPKGSFSTLEIQRTEQGDSAMYLCASSLGRANQPQHFGDGTRLSIL.

The rearrangement uses TRBV27 and TRBJ2-1, with D tentatively TRBD2 (5 bases). The germline CDR1 and CDR2 sequences are MNHEY and SMNVEV (reference sequence). The CDR3 spans 14 residues. Trimming removed 4 bases at V and 6 bases at J, with 13 bases between. CDR3 in amino acids: CASSWERQSNEQFF. In nucleotides, the CDR3 is TGTGCCAGCAGTTGGGAGCGTCAAAGCAATGAGCAGTTCTTC.

This chain connects TRBV5-1 to TRBJ2-1, with TRBD2 matching 9 bases. The V segment lost 0 bases and the J segment 2 bases; nucleotides outside the gene matches: 3. CDR3 size: 16 residues. CDR1 is SGHRS, CDR2 YFSETQ, per germline. As DNA, the CDR3 is TGCGCCAGCAGCTTGGGGGCTAGCGGGGCCTACAATGAGCAGTTCTTC. It encodes CASSLGASGAYNEQFF.

The chain uses TRBV29-1 and TRBJ2-6; possible D gene TRBD1, 6 bases. V dropped 5 bases and J dropped 10 bases, with 15 bases sitting between them. Germline V gives CDR1 SQVTM, CDR2 ANQGSEA. CDR3 size: 13 residues. The chain's CDR3 is CSVIAGVGNVLTF. For the CDR3, the DNA is TGCAGCGTTATCGCAGGGGTTGGAAACGTCCTGACTTTC.

The V and J genes are TRBV3-1 (or the pseudogene TRBV3-2) and TRBJ1-3, with no clear D. V was clipped by 6 bases and J by 4 bases, with 10 bases between them. This CDR3 comprises 13 residues. Germline values: CDR1 LGHDT, CDR2 YNNKEL (reference sequence). CDR3 nucleotide sequence: TGTGCCAGCAGGCTTCAACGGGGAAACACCATATATTTT. Translating gives CASRLQRGNTIYF.

In this sample, this clone turned up a few times. The chain carries TRBV2 and TRBJ2-1; possible D gene TRBD2, 6 bases. This CDR3 has 15 amino acids. V was pared by 6 bases and J by 3 bases, with 15 bases between. The germline V gene encodes CDR1 SNHLY and CDR2 FYNNEI. The CDR3 loop reads CASRKLRGVYNEQFF. In DNA, the CDR3 is TGTGCCAGCAGGAAATTGCGGGGAGTCTACAATGAGCAGTTCTTC.

The chain carries TRBV29-1 and TRBJ2-7; 8 nucleotides match TRBD1. The germline V gene encodes CDR1 SQVTM and CDR2 ANQGSEA. CDR3 length: 14 amino acids. The V segment lost 1 base and the J segment 4 bases; nucleotides outside the gene matches: 6. The CDR3 coding sequence is TGCAGCGTTGAAGGCACAGGGGGATTTTACGAGCAGTACTTC. Protein: CSVEGTGGFYEQYF.

This rearrangement joins TRBV6-2 or TRBV6-3 to TRBJ1-1; no clear D. V dropped 4 bases and J dropped 0 bases, with 9 bases sitting between them. CDR1 is MNHEY, CDR2 SVGEGT, per germline. CDR3 length: 14 amino acids. CDR3 bases: TGTGCCAGCAGTTTTGGAGCCATGAACACTGAAGCTTTCTTT. Its protein is CASSFGAMNTEAFF.

This clone was seen only a few times. V usage is TRBV7-2 and J usage is TRBJ1-3, with 9 bases lining up with TRBD1. This CDR3 has 14 residues. V lost 5 bases, J lost 4 bases, and 3 bases stayed unmatched. Germline V gene lookup returns CDR1 SGHTA and CDR2 FQGNSA. CDR3 loop: CASSLGQGGNTIYF. The CDR3 coding sequence is TGTGCCAGCAGCCTAGGACAGGGGGGAAACACCATATATTTT.

On this clone: In the same sample, other DNA sequences code for this CDR3. This sequence joins TRBV3-1 (or the pseudogene TRBV3-2) and TRBJ1-5, with TRBD1 as a possible D gene (5 bases). CDR1 and CDR2 (germline): LGHDT, YNNKEL (reference sequence). The CDR3 covers 14 residues. V was shortened by 2 bases and J by 2 bases, with 7 bases between the two germline ends. The DNA for the CDR3 is TGTGCCAGCAGCCAACAGGGCCGCAATCAGCCCCAGCATTTT. Its translation is CASSQQGRNQPQHF.

The chain recombines TRBV7-2 with TRBJ2-1; 8 bases align to TRBD2. The V gene end was trimmed by 2 bases and the J gene end by 4 bases; junction bases not matched to a gene: 7. Germline V gene sequence: CDR1 SGHTA, CDR2 FQGNSA. The CDR3 has 16 amino acids. The CDR3 DNA is TGTGCCAGCAGCTTATACGAGACTAGCGTTTACAATGAGCAGTTCTTC. Its protein is CASSLYETSVYNEQFF.

The CDR3 DNA sequence: TGTGCCAGCAGCTTAGCGGGGAAGAACACTGAAGCTTTCTTT. Translating gives CASSLAGKNTEAFF. The V call is TRBV13, the J call TRBJ1-1; no clear D gene. Germline CDR1 PRHDT, CDR2 FYEKMQ (reference sequence). The CDR3 runs to 14 residues. Trimming left V 1 base short and J 1 base short, with 7 bases between. Full variable domain (outside the CDR3, taken from reference TRBV13 and TRBJ1-1): AAGVIQSPRHLIKEKRETATLKCYPIPRHDTVYWYQQGPGQDPQFLISFYEKMQSDKGSIPDRFSAQQFSDYHSELNMSSLELGDSALYFCASSLAGKNTEAFFGQGTRLTVV.

The V gene is TRBV7-3, the J gene TRBJ2-5, with 14 bases that match TRBD2. With 0 bases clipped from V and 4 bases from J, the junction kept 4 bases outside the gene matches. Germline CDR1 and CDR2: SGHTA and FQGTGA. This CDR3 comprises 17 residues. CDR3 sequence reads: CASSLTGLAGEGETQYF. CDR3 nucleotides: TGTGCCAGCAGCTTAACGGGACTAGCGGGAGAAGGAGAGACCCAGTACTTC.

The genes are TRBV7-2 and TRBJ2-2; perhaps TRBD2 as D (6 bases). This CDR3 region has 17 residues. Trimming took off 5 bases at V and 2 bases at J, with 18 bases between the two ends. Germline CDR1 and CDR2: SGHTA and FQGNSA. The CDR3 sequence is CASSPSRAGINTGELFF. The CDR3 DNA reads TGTGCCAGCAGCCCCAGTCGGGCGGGAATCAACACCGGGGAGCTGTTTTTT.

This sequence joins TRBV5-8 and TRBJ1-2, with TRBD1 identical over 8 bases. With 3 bases clipped from V and 2 bases from J, the junction kept 0 bases outside the gene matches. This CDR3 is 13 amino acids long. Germline values: CDR1 SGHTS, CDR2 YDEGEE. The CDR3 spells CASSWTGNYGYTF. CDR3 coding DNA: TGTGCCAGCAGCTGGACAGGGAACTATGGCTACACCTTC.

The chain is built from TRBV6-4 and TRBJ2-1; 10 bases line up with TRBD2. CDR1 and CDR2 (germline): MRHNA, SNTAGT. The CDR3 covers 14 residues. V was clipped by 6 bases and J by 9 bases; unmatched bases: 8. CDR3: CASREREGLGEQFF. The CDR3 DNA reads as TGTGCCAGCAGGGAGCGGGAGGGCCTCGGTGAGCAGTTCTTC.

The chain has TRBV19 and TRBJ2-7; 9 bases fit TRBD2. Germline CDR1 reads LNHDA; CDR2 reads SQIVND (reference sequence). Trimming at V came to 3 bases and at J to 6 bases, leaving 6 bases not matched to a gene. This CDR3 is built from 14 residues. CDR3 sequence (DNA): TGTGCCAGTAGTATGGCCGGACTAGCGCCCGAGCAGTACTTC. It specifies CASSMAGLAPEQYF.

The CDR3 sequence is CSARPRADTQYF. The CDR3 bases are TGCAGCGCCCGGCCCCGGGCAGATACGCAGTATTTT. This chain uses TRBV29-1 with TRBJ2-3; no firm D call. With 7 bases removed from V and 4 bases from J, the gap between germline ends came to 12 bases. The CDR3 consists of 12 residues. CDR1 is SQVTM and CDR2 is ANQGSEA in the germline V gene.

The chain employs TRBV18 and TRBJ2-5, with 10 bases lining up with TRBD1. The V gene's germline CDR1 is KGHSH and CDR2 LQKENI. The trim removed 6 bases at V and 5 bases at J, leaving 9 bases unmatched. The CDR3 covers 15 residues. The CDR3 is CASSRDRGRVETQYF. CDR3 nucleotides: TGTGCCAGCTCCCGAGACAGGGGGCGCGTGGAGACCCAGTACTTC. The full variable domain, rest sourced from reference TRBV18 and TRBJ2-5, is NAGVMQNPRHLVRRRGQEARLRCSPMKGHSHVYWYRQLPEEGLKFMVYLQKENIIDESGMPKERFSAEFPKEGPSILRIQQVVRGDSAAYFCASSRDRGRVETQYFGPGTRLLVL.

This rearrangement joins TRBV27 to TRBJ1-1, with 7 positions matching TRBD1. Germline CDR1 MNHEY, CDR2 SMNVEV (reference sequence). The CDR3 has 15 amino acids. Trimming removed 4 bases from V and 4 bases from J; junction bases left unmatched: 9. CDR3: CASSYHRGGSTEAFF. The CDR3 coding sequence is TGTGCCAGCAGTTACCACAGGGGAGGTAGCACTGAAGCTTTCTTT.

The genes are TRBV9 and TRBJ2-5, with TRBD2 matching over 7 bases. The J segment lost 6 bases and the V segment lost 6 bases, leaving 8 bases of the junction unmatched. CDR3 length: 13 residues. Germline V gives CDR1 SGDLS, CDR2 YYNGEE. CDR3 coding DNA: TGTGCCAGCACGGACGGACTAGATCAGACCCAGTACTTC. Translated: CASTDGLDQTQYF. The variable domain in full, completed from reference TRBV9 and TRBJ2-5, reads DSGVTQTPKHLITATGQRVTLRCSPRSGDLSVYWYQQSLDQGLQFLIQYYNGEERAKGNILERFSAQQFPDLHSELNLSSLELGDSALYFCASTDGLDQTQYFGPGTRLLVL.